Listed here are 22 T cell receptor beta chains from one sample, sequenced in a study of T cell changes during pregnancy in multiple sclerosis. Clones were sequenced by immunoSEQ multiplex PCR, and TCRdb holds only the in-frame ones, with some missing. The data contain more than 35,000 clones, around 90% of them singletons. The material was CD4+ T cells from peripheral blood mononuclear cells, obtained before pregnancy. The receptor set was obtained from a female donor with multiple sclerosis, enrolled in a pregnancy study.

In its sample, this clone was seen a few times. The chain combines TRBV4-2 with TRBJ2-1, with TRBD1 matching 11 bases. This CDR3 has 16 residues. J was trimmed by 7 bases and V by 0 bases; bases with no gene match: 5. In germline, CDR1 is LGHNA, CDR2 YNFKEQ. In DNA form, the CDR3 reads TGTGCCAGCAGCCAAGATCGGACAGGGGGCAGGAATGAGCAGTTCTTC. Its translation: CASSQDRTGGRNEQFF.

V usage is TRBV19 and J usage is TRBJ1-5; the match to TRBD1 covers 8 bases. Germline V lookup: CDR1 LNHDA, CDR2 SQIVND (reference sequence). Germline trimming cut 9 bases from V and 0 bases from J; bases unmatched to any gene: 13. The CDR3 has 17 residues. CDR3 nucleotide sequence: TGTGCCAGCCGCAGACAGGGGTCCGACCATAGCAATCAGCCCCAGCATTTT. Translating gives CASRRQGSDHSNQPQHF.

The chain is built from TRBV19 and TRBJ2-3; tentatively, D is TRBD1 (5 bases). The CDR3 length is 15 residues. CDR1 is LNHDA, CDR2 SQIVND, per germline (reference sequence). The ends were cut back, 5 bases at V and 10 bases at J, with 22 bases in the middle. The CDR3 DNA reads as TGTGCCAGTAGTCCCCAGGCAGGGCGTGGCGGCGCGCAGTATTTT. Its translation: CASSPQAGRGGAQYF.

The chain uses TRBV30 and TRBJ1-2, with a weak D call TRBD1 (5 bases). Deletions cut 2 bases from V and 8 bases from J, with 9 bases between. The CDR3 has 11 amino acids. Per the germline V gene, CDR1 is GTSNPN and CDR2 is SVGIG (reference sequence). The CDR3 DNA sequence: TGTGCCTGGAGTTGGGGGGAAGGCTACACCTTC. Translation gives CAWSWGEGYTF. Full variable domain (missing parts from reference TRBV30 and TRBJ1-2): SQTIHQWPATLVQPVGSPLSLECTVEGTSNPNLYWYRQAAGRGLQLLFYSVGIGQISSEVPQNLSASRPQDRQFILSSKKLLLSDSGFYLCAWSWGEGYTFGSGTRLTVV.

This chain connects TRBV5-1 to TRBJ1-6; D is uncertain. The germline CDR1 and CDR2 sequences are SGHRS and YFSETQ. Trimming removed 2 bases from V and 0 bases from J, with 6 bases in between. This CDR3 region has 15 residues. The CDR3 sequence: CASSFDNSYNSPLHF. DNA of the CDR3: TGCGCCAGCAGCTTTGACAACTCCTATAATTCACCCCTCCACTTT.

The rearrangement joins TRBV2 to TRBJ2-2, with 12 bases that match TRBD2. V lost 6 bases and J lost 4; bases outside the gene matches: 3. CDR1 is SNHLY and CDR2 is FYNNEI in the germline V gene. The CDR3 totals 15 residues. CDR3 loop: CASRGGLAGTGELFF. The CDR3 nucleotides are TGTGCCAGCAGGGGGGGACTAGCGGGCACCGGGGAGCTGTTTTTT.

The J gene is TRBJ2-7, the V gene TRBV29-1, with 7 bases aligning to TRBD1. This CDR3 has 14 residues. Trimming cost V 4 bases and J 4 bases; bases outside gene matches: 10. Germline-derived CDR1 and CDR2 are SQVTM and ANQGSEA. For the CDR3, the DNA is TGCAGCGTTGTATTCGGGACAGTTCTTTACGAGCAGTACTTC. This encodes CSVVFGTVLYEQYF.

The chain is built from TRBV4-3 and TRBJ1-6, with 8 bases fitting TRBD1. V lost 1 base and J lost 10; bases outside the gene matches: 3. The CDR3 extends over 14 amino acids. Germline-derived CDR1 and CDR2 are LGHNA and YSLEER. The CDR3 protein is CASSQGTGYSPLHF. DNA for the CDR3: TGCGCCAGCAGCCAAGGGACAGGGTACTCACCCCTCCACTTT.

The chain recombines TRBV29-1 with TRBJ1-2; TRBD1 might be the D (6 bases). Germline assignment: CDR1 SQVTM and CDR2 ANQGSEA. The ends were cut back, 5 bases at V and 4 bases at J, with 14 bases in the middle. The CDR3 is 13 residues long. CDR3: CSVNRELGYGYTF. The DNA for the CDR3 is TGCAGCGTTAACAGGGAACTCGGCTATGGCTACACCTTC. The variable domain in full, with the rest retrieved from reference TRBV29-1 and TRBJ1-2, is SAVISQKPSRDICQRGTSLTIQCQVDSQVTMMFWYRQQPGQSLTLIATANQGSEATYESGFVIDKFPISRPNLTFSTLTVSNMSPEDSSIYLCSVNRELGYGYTFGSGTRLTVV.

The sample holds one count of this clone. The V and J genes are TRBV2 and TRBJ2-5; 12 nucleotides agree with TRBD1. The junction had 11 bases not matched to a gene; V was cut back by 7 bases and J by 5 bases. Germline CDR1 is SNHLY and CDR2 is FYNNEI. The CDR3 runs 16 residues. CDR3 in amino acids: CASNIPGQGAGETQYF. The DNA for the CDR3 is TGTGCCAGCAACATACCGGGACAGGGGGCCGGTGAGACCCAGTACTTC.

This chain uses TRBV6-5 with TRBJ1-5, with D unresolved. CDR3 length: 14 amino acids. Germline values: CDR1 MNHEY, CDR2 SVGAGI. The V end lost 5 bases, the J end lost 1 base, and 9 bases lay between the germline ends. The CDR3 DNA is TGTGCCAGCAGTCTCAGTAAGAGCAATCAGCCCCAGCATTTT. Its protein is CASSLSKSNQPQHF.

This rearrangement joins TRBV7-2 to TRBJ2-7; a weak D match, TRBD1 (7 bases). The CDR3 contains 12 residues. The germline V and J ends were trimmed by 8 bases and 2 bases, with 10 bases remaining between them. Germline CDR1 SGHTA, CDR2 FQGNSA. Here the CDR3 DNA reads TGTGCCAGCGGCAGGGGGGCCTACGAGCAGTACTTC. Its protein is CASGRGAYEQYF.

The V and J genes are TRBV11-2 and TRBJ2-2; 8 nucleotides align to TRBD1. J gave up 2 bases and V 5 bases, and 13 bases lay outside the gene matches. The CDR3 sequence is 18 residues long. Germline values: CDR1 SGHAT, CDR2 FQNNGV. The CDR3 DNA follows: TGTGCCAGCAGCCGCAGGTTCGGACAGGGAGTAAACACCGGGGAGCTGTTTTTT. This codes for CASSRRFGQGVNTGELFF.

The CDR3 loop is CASSIGGATDTQYF. CDR3 in DNA: TGTGCCAGTAGTATCGGGGGGGCGACAGATACGCAGTATTTT. The chain has TRBV19 and TRBJ2-3, with 8 bases lining up with TRBD2. Germline CDR1 reads LNHDA; CDR2 reads SQIVND (reference sequence). V lost 3 bases to trimming and J lost 3 bases; unmatched junction nucleotides: 2. CDR3 length: 14 residues.

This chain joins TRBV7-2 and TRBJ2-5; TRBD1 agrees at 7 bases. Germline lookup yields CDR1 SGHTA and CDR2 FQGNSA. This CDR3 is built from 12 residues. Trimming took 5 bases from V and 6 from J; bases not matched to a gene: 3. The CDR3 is CASSRQGKTQYF. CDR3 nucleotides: TGTGCCAGCAGCCGACAGGGAAAGACCCAGTACTTC.

The CDR3 bases are TGTGCCAGCAGCTTAGCGCCCGGGACAGTCCATAGCAATCAGCCCCAGCATTTT. It codes for CASSLAPGTVHSNQPQHF. The rearrangement links TRBV7-6 to TRBJ1-5; the match to TRBD1 covers 7 bases. Germline values: CDR1 SGHVS, CDR2 FNYEAQ. V was clipped by 0 bases and J by 0 bases; unmatched bases: 8. CDR3 length: 18 residues.

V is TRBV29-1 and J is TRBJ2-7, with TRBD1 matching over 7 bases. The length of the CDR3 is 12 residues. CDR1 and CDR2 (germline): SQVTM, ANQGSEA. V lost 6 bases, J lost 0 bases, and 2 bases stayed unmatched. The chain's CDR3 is CSVQGSSYEQYF. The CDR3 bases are TGCAGCGTACAGGGGTCCTCCTACGAGCAGTACTTC.

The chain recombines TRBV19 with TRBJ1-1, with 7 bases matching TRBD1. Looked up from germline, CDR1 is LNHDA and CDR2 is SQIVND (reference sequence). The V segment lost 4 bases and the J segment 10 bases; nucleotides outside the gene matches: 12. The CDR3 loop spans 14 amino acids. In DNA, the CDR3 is TGTGCCAGTAGTACCCCGACAGGGCCGGCAACAGCTTTCTTT. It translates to CASSTPTGPATAFF.

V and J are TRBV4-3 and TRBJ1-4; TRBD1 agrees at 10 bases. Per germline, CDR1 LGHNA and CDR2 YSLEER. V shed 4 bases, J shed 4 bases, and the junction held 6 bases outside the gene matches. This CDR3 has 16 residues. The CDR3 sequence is CASSRRQGASNEKLFF. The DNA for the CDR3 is TGCGCCAGCAGCCGGAGACAGGGGGCGAGTAATGAAAAACTGTTTTTT.

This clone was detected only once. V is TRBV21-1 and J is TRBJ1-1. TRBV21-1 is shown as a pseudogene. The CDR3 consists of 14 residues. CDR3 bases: TGTGCCAGCAGCAAAATAGGGGGAGGGGATTTCGCTTTCTTT. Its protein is CASSKIGGGDFAFF.

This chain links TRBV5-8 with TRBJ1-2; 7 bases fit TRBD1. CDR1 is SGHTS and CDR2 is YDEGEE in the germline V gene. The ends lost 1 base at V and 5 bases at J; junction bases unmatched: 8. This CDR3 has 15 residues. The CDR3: CASSLLGGDTYGYTF. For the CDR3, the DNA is TGTGCCAGCAGCTTGCTAGGGGGCGATACGTATGGCTACACCTTC.

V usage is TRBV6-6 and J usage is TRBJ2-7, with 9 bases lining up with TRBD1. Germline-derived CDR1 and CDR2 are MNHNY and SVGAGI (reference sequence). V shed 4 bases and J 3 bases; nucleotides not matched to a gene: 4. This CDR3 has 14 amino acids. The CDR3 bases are TGTGCCAGCAGTTCGGGACAGGGCCTCTACGAGCAGTACTTC. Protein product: CASSSGQGLYEQYF.